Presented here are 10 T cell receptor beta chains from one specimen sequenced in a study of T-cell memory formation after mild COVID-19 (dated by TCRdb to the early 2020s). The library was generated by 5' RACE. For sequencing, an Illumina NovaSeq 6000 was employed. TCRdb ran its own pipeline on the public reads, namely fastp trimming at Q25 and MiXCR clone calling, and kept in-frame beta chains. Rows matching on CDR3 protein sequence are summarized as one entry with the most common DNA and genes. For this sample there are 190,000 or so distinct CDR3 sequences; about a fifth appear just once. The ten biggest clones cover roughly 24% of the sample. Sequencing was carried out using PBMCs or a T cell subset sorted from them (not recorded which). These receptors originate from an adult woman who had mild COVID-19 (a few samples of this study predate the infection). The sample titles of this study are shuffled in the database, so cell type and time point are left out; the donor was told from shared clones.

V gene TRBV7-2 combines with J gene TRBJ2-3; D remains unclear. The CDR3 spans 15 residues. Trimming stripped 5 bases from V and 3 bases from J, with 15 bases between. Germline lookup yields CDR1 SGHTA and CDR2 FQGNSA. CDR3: CASSARQDLTDTQYF. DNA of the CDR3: TGTGCCAGCAGCGCGCGCCAAGACCTGACAGATACGCAGTATTTT.

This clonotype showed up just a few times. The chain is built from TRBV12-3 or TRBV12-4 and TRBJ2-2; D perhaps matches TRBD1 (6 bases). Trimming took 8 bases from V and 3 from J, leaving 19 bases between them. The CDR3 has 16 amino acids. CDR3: CASLSSEGGYTGELFF. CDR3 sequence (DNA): TGTGCCAGCTTGTCCTCCGAAGGGGGATACACCGGGGAGCTGTTTTTT.

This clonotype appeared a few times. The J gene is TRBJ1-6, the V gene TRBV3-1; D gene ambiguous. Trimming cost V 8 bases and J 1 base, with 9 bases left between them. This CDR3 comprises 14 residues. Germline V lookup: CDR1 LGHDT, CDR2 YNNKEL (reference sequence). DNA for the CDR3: TGTGCCAGCCGGGGAAGGTCCTATAATTCACCCCTCCACTTT. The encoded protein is CASRGRSYNSPLHF.

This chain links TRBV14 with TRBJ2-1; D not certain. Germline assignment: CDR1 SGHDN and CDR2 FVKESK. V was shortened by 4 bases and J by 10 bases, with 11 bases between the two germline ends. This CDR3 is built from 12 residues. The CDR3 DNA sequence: TGTGCCAGCAGCCTAGTCTTCGGCGAGCAGTTCTTC. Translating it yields CASSLVFGEQFF. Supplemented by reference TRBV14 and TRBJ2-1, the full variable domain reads EAGVTQFPSHSVIEKGQTVTLRCDPISGHDNLYWYRRVMGKEIKFLLHFVKESKQDESGMPNNRFLAERTGGTYSTLKVQPAELEDSGVYFCASSLVFGEQFFGPGTRLTVL.

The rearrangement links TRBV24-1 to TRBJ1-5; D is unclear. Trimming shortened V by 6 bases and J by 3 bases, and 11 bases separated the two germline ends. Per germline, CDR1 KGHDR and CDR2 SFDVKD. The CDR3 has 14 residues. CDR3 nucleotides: TGTGCCACCAGTAACGGACTCTCCAATCAGCCCCAGCATTTT. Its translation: CATSNGLSNQPQHF.

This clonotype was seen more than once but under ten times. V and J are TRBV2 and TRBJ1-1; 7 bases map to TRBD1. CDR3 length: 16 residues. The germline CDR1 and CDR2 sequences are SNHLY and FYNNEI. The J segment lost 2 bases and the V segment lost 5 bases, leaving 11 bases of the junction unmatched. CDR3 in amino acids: CASSPTAGTANTEAFF. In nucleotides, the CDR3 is TGTGCCAGCAGTCCGACAGCCGGGACAGCAAACACTGAAGCTTTCTTT. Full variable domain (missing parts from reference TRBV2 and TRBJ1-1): EPEVTQTPSHQVTQMGQEVILRCVPISNHLYFYWYRQILGQKVEFLVSFYNNEISEKSEIFDDQFSVERPDGSNFTLKIRSTKLEDSAMYFCASSPTAGTANTEAFFGQGTRLTVV.

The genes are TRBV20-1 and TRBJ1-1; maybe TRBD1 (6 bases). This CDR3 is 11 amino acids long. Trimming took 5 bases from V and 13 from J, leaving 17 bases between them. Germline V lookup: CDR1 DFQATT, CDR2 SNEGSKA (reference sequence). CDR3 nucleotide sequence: TGCAGTGCTCCGGACAGAACCCTCGGTTTCTTT. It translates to CSAPDRTLGFF.

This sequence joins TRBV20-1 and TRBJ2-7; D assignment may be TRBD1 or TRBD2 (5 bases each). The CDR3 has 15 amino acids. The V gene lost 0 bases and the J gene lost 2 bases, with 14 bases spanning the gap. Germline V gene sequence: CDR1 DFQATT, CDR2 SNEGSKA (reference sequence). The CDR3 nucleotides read TGCAGTGCTAGAGATCTCGGGACGGTAACCTACGAGCAGTACTTC. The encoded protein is CSARDLGTVTYEQYF.

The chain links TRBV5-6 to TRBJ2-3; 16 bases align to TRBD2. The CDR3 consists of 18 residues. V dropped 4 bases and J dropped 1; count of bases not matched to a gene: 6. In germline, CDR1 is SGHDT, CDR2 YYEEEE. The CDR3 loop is CASSLGLAGGPRTDTQYF. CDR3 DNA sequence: TGTGCCAGCAGCCTGGGACTAGCGGGGGGGCCGCGCACAGATACGCAGTATTTT.

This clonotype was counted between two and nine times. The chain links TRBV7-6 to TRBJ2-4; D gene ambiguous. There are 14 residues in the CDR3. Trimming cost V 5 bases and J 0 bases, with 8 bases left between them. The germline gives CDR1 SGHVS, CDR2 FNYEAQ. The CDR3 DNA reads TGTGCCAGCAGCCCCTATGGAGCCAAAAACATTCAGTACTTC. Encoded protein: CASSPYGAKNIQYF. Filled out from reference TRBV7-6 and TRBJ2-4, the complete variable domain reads GAGVSQSPRYKVTKRGQDVALRCDPISGHVSLYWYRQALGQGPEFLTYFNYEAQQDKSGLPNDRFSAERPEGSISTLTIQRTEQRDSAMYRCASSPYGAKNIQYFGAGTRLSVL.